These 23 T cell receptor beta chains were sequenced from one sample in a study of shared clonotypes between healthy human individuals. Clones were read by immunoSEQ multiplex PCR, and TCRdb kept only the in-frame ones, dropping some. Here the sample spans about 670,000 clones, 72% being singletons. Material: memory CD4+ T cells sorted from blood. Documented subset: CD45RA-negative fraction. These receptor sequences come from a woman aged 25 to 39 in good health.

This clone was detected a few times. The V call is TRBV5-1, the J call TRBJ2-1; TRBD2 agrees at 7 bases. Looked up from germline, CDR1 is SGHRS and CDR2 is YFSETQ. Trimming took 0 bases from V and 9 from J; bases not matched to a gene: 15. The CDR3 extends over 17 amino acids. CDR3 loop: CASSLESSGVRGAEQFF. The CDR3 DNA follows: TGCGCCAGCAGCTTGGAGTCTAGCGGAGTTCGTGGGGCTGAGCAGTTCTTC.

This chain links TRBV6-4 with TRBJ2-3; D unclear. The CDR3 loop spans 13 amino acids. Germline V gives CDR1 MRHNA, CDR2 SNTAGT. V was shortened by 6 bases and J by 0 bases, with 7 bases between the two germline ends. The CDR3 DNA is TGTGCCAGCAGCACTTCTAGCACAGATACGCAGTATTTT. Translating it yields CASSTSSTDTQYF.

This chain links TRBV28 with TRBJ1-5, with D possibly matching TRBD1 (5 bases). In germline, CDR1 is MDHEN, CDR2 SYDVKM. The CDR3 has 14 residues. The V end was cut by 10 bases, the J end by 4 bases, with 17 bases between. The CDR3 sequence is CATVDSVLNQPQHF. In nucleotides, the CDR3 is TGTGCCACCGTAGACAGTGTCTTAAATCAGCCCCAGCATTTT.

The rearrangement joins TRBV5-6 to TRBJ1-3, with D perhaps TRBD1 (5 bases). The length of the CDR3 is 16 residues. Trimming took off 2 bases at V and 4 bases at J, with 16 bases between the two ends. The germline V gene has CDR1 SGHDT and CDR2 YYEEEE. The CDR3 DNA reads as TGTGCCAGCAGCTTCCTCGCAGGGAACTCCGGAAACACCATATATTTT. As protein: CASSFLAGNSGNTIYF.

The V call is TRBV7-9, the J call TRBJ2-5; 10 nucleotides match TRBD2. Trimming at V came to 5 bases and at J to 3 bases, leaving 6 bases not matched to a gene. Looked up from germline, CDR1 is SEHNR and CDR2 is FQNEAQ (reference sequence). The CDR3 extends over 15 amino acids. The DNA of the CDR3 is TGTGCCAGCAGCGGCGGGACTAGCGTTGAAGAGACCCAGTACTTC. Protein product: CASSGGTSVEETQYF.

The rearrangement uses TRBV11-1 and TRBJ2-5, with D possibly being TRBD1 or TRBD2 (5 bases each). The J call is doubtful: the DNA matches TRBJ2-7 better. This CDR3 is built from 14 residues. In germline, CDR1 is SGHAT, CDR2 FQDESV (reference sequence). CDR3 DNA: TGTGCCAGCAAAACCCGCCAGGGACCCTACGAGCAGTACTTC. It translates to CASKTRQGPYEQYF.

The chain recombines TRBV6-6 with TRBJ1-5, with 7 bases identical to TRBD1. Unmatched junction bases numbered 5, after V lost 6 bases and J lost 0 bases. CDR1 is MNHNY, CDR2 SVGAGI, per germline (reference sequence). This CDR3 has 15 amino acids. CDR3 DNA sequence: TGTGCCAGCAGCCCGACAGGGTTTAGCAATCAGCCCCAGCATTTT. Translating it yields CASSPTGFSNQPQHF.

The rearrangement joins TRBV30 to TRBJ1-2; D may be TRBD1 (6 bases). From germline, CDR1 is GTSNPN and CDR2 SVGIG (reference sequence). CDR3 length: 13 amino acids. The V end was cut by 3 bases, the J end by 0 bases, with 8 bases between. CDR3 region: CAWSKGANYGYTF. CDR3 sequence (DNA): TGTGCCTGGAGCAAGGGGGCTAACTATGGCTACACCTTC.

The chain employs TRBV11-2 and TRBJ2-7, with 8 bases identical to TRBD1. Germline assignment: CDR1 SGHAT and CDR2 FQNNGV. V shed 5 bases, J shed 2 bases, and the junction held 5 bases outside the gene matches. CDR3 length: 14 residues. The CDR3: CASSIGQGPYEQYF. The CDR3 coding sequence is TGTGCCAGCAGCATCGGACAGGGCCCCTACGAGCAGTACTTC.

The V and J genes are TRBV18 and TRBJ2-3; D gene uncertain. CDR1 is KGHSH, CDR2 LQKENI, per germline. Trimming took 6 bases from V and 0 from J, leaving 13 bases between them. This CDR3 is 15 amino acids long. CDR3 sequence reads: CASSSRPTSTDTQYF. CDR3 nucleotide sequence: TGTGCCAGCTCCTCGCGGCCTACTAGCACAGATACGCAGTATTTT.

Ten or more counts support this clone. The CDR3 nucleotides read TGTGCCAGCAGTCCACAGGGGGCCCTTGCAACTAATGAAAAACTGTTTTTT. Translation: CASSPQGALATNEKLFF. The chain recombines TRBV7-9 with TRBJ1-4, with 9 positions matching TRBD1. The CDR3 has 17 residues. V lost 6 bases and J lost 0; bases outside the gene matches: 8. Germline V gene sequence: CDR1 SEHNR, CDR2 FQNEAQ (reference sequence).

V and J are TRBV18 and TRBJ1-5; D unresolved. Germline loops: CDR1 KGHSH, CDR2 LQKENI. The CDR3 is 13 residues long. Between the trimmed V and J ends, which lost 2 bases and 13 bases, there was a span of 15 bases. The CDR3 nucleotides are TGTGCCAGCTCACCAGCCCCGCTGGGTAGACAGCATTTT. Translated: CASSPAPLGRQHF.

The genes are TRBV6-4 and TRBJ2-3; the match to TRBD2 covers 9 bases. From germline, CDR1 is MRHNA and CDR2 SNTAGT. The CDR3 has 17 amino acids. J lost 3 bases, V lost 0 bases, and 7 bases had no gene match. CDR3 bases: TGTGCCAGCAGTGACTCGGCAGGAGCGGGAGGAACAGATACGCAGTATTTT. Translation gives CASSDSAGAGGTDTQYF.

This sequence joins TRBV30 and TRBJ1-4, with 7 nucleotides matching TRBD1. Germline CDR1 and CDR2: GTSNPN and SVGIG (reference sequence). The CDR3 has 15 residues. V gave up 0 bases and J gave up 8 bases; unmatched junction bases: 9. CDR3 amino acids: CAWSVLGQGDEKLFF. The CDR3 DNA reads TGTGCCTGGAGTGTATTGGGGCAGGGGGACGAAAAACTGTTTTTT.

The chain combines TRBV2 with TRBJ2-2, with D possibly matching TRBD2 (6 bases). V was cut by 4 bases and J by 7 bases, with 16 bases left in between. The CDR3 has 15 residues. Germline V gene data show CDR1 as SNHLY and CDR2 as FYNNEI. DNA for the CDR3: TGTGCCAGCAGTGTGAGAACTATGGGGGGCGGGGAGCTGTTTTTT. Translation: CASSVRTMGGGELFF.

V is TRBV6-1 and J is TRBJ2-1, with TRBD2 matching over 8 bases. Germline V gene data show CDR1 as MNHNS and CDR2 as SASEGT. The CDR3 extends over 14 amino acids. The ends lost 4 bases at V and 12 bases at J; junction bases unmatched: 11. The CDR3 DNA reads as TGTGCCAGCAGTGGAGATAGCGGGACCCGGCGGCAGTTCTTC. Translated: CASSGDSGTRRQFF.

This clone is a singleton in its sample. This rearrangement joins TRBV13 to TRBJ2-5, with a possible D match to TRBD2 (5 bases). The CDR3 is made up of 15 amino acids. The V gene lost 8 bases and the J gene lost 5 bases, with 21 bases spanning the gap. Per the germline V gene, CDR1 is PRHDT and CDR2 is FYEKMQ (reference sequence). The CDR3 DNA follows: TGTGCCAGCGAGAGTCGGGGTGGACGTGGGGAGACCCAGTACTTC. This gives the protein CASESRGGRGETQYF.

This clone appeared a single time. This chain uses TRBV7-7 with TRBJ2-1, with 15 bases identical to TRBD2. The CDR3 runs 18 residues. The junction had 13 bases not matched to a gene; V was cut back by 5 bases and J by 8 bases. Germline V lookup: CDR1 SSHAT, CDR2 FNYEAQ (reference sequence). The CDR3 DNA sequence: TGTGCCAGCAGCATTGGACTAGCGGGAGGGCCAGGGCTCGATGAGCAGTTCTTC. It encodes CASSIGLAGGPGLDEQFF.

This clone came up a few times. This chain uses TRBV19 with TRBJ1-1; unclear D gene. The V and J ends lost 6 bases and 5 bases respectively, with 16 bases between them. CDR1 and CDR2 from the germline V gene are LNHDA and SQIVND (reference sequence). CDR3 length equals 14 residues. The CDR3 DNA reads as TGTGCCAGTAGCCCCGGGGTTCATCTGACTGAAGCTTTCTTT. Translating gives CASSPGVHLTEAFF.

The V gene is TRBV6-5, the J gene TRBJ2-7; D uncertain. The V end lost 6 bases, the J end lost 2 bases, and 5 bases lay between the germline ends. The CDR3 sequence is 11 residues long. Germline V gene lookup returns CDR1 MNHEY and CDR2 SVGAGI. Here the CDR3 DNA reads TGTGCCAGCAGACAAGCCTACGAGCAGTACTTC. Its translation: CASRQAYEQYF.

This clone was seen a few times. This chain joins TRBV7-2 and TRBJ1-1; weak D call: TRBD1 (6 bases). V was shortened by 1 base and J by 5 bases, with 14 bases between the two germline ends. The CDR3 runs 15 residues. Germline V lookup: CDR1 SGHTA, CDR2 FQGNSA. The CDR3 nucleotides are TGTGCCAGCAGCTTAGTACCAGGGGTAACGACTGAAGCTTTCTTT. It yields the protein CASSLVPGVTTEAFF.

The gene calls are TRBV2 and TRBJ2-6; 9 bases are a match to TRBD1. This CDR3 spans 15 amino acids. Germline V gene sequence: CDR1 SNHLY, CDR2 FYNNEI. Trimming took 4 bases from V and 4 from J; bases not matched to a gene: 2. The CDR3 DNA sequence: TGTGCCAGCAGTGGGGACAGGGCGGGGGCCAACGTCCTGACTTTC. Protein product: CASSGDRAGANVLTF.

This clone turned up a few times. The chain couples TRBV4-1 to TRBJ1-4; D not resolved. This CDR3 contains 15 residues. Between the trimmed V and J ends, which lost 0 bases and 8 bases, there was a span of 13 bases. Germline-derived CDR1 and CDR2 are MGHRA and YSYEKL. The CDR3 coding sequence is TGCGCCAGCAGCCAAGATGGTCGGTCGAGGGAAAAACTGTTTTTT. Its translation is CASSQDGRSREKLFF.